Presented here are 19 T cell receptor beta chains from one specimen sequenced in a study of T-cell reconstitution after alpha-beta-depleted transplantation in children. Molecular barcoding with unique molecular identifiers was used for the TCRbeta library. In TCRdb, the PCR reads were re-called with MiXCR into one record per CDR3 protein. This sample has approximately 650,000 distinct CDR3 sequences; around 14% occur once, and the top ten carry around 0.79%. The source was PBMCs, collected before TCRalphabeta/CD19-depleted stem cell transplant. The receptors here all came from a girl aged 2-15 years with congenital amegakaryocytic thrombocytopenia, due to receive a stem cell transplant.

The chain recombines TRBV9 with TRBJ2-3; the D is unclear. The V gene's germline CDR1 is SGDLS and CDR2 YYNGEE. Trimming shortened V by 1 base and J by 2 bases, and 8 bases separated the two germline ends. The CDR3 length is 14 residues. The CDR3 DNA sequence: TGTGCCAGCAGCGTAAGGGCAGCCACAGATACGCAGTATTTT. Translated: CASSVRAATDTQYF.

In its sample, this clonotype was seen a few times. This sequence joins TRBV11-1 and TRBJ2-7, with 7 bases lining up with TRBD2. This CDR3 region has 19 residues. With 2 bases clipped from V and 0 bases from J, the junction kept 16 bases outside the gene matches. Germline-derived CDR1 and CDR2 are SGHAT and FQDESV (reference sequence). As DNA, the CDR3 is TGTGCCAGCAGCTTACTTGAGACTAGCTCCTACCCCCCCTCCTACGAGCAGTACTTC. This sequence encodes CASSLLETSSYPPSYEQYF.

This clonotype appeared many times. The genes are TRBV29-1 and TRBJ1-1, with 7 positions matching TRBD1. CDR3 size: 12 residues. Unmatched junction bases numbered 7, after V lost 7 bases and J lost 5 bases. Germline-derived CDR1 and CDR2 are SQVTM and ANQGSEA. CDR3 sequence reads: CSAIRQGTEAFF. CDR3 sequence (DNA): TGCAGCGCCATTAGACAGGGTACTGAAGCTTTCTTT.

This clonotype was counted at least ten times. The chain joins TRBV12-3 or TRBV12-4 to TRBJ2-1; possibly TRBD2 for D (5 bases). This CDR3 is 20 amino acids long. V gave up 2 bases and J gave up 6 bases, with 29 bases separating them. This CDR3 is CASSLRVWALSGSTGNEQFF. The CDR3 DNA reads as TGTGCCAGCAGTTTAAGGGTATGGGCCCTAAGCGGATCCACCGGCAATGAGCAGTTCTTC.

This clonotype was detected many times. V and J are TRBV12-3 or TRBV12-4 and TRBJ2-2; TRBD1 aligns across 7 bases. V gave up 5 bases and J gave up 3 bases; unmatched junction bases: 6. This CDR3 region has 15 residues. The CDR3 coding sequence is TGTGCCAGCAGTGGACGACAGGGATACACCGGGGAGCTGTTTTTT. Its protein product is CASSGRQGYTGELFF.

This clonotype was recorded many times. The chain has TRBV29-1 and TRBJ2-1; no firm D call. The CDR3 totals 14 residues. CDR1 SQVTM and CDR2 ANQGSEA come from the germline V gene. The V end lost 3 bases, the J end lost 4 bases, and 13 bases lay between the germline ends. The CDR3 loop reads CSVERLGGYNEQFF. The CDR3 coding sequence is TGCAGCGTTGAGCGGCTAGGTGGTTACAATGAGCAGTTCTTC.

V and J are TRBV10-3 and TRBJ2-1; TRBD2 might be the D (6 bases). Trimming removed 10 bases at V and 0 bases at J, with 16 bases between. CDR1 and CDR2 (germline): ENHRY, SYGVKD. This CDR3 has 15 amino acids. CDR3 amino acids: CASGRERSSYNEQFF. CDR3 in DNA: TGTGCCAGTGGGCGGGAACGGAGCTCCTACAATGAGCAGTTCTTC.

The chain joins TRBV20-1 to TRBJ2-1; either TRBD1 or TRBD2 may fit D (6 bases each). The V and J ends lost 5 bases and 4 bases respectively, with 12 bases between them. The CDR3 totals 13 residues. Germline CDR1 reads DFQATT; CDR2 reads SNEGSKA (reference sequence). The CDR3 sequence: CSAGGGAYNEQFF. In nucleotides, the CDR3 is TGCAGTGCTGGGGGCGGGGCGTACAATGAGCAGTTCTTC.

V is TRBV5-1 and J is TRBJ2-7; TRBD1 matches at 9 bases. V lost 5 bases, J lost 0 bases, and 18 bases stayed unmatched. The germline gives CDR1 SGHRS, CDR2 YFSETQ. The CDR3 length is 19 residues. The CDR3, as DNA: TGCGCCAGCAGAGGAAGCTGGACAGGGGTCAGAGGGAACTCCTACGAGCAGTACTTC. Translated: CASRGSWTGVRGNSYEQYF. The full variable domain, its missing parts supplied by reference TRBV5-1 and TRBJ2-7, is KAGVTQTPRYLIKTRGQQVTLSCSPISGHRSVSWYQQTPGQGLQFLFEYFSETQRNKGNFPGRFSGRQFSNSRSEMNVSTLELGDSALYLCASRGSWTGVRGNSYEQYFGPGTRLTVT.

The rearrangement uses TRBV4-1 and TRBJ2-1; D is possibly TRBD1 or TRBD2 (7 bases each). Trimming removed 0 bases from V and 3 bases from J, with 9 bases in between. Germline V lookup: CDR1 MGHRA, CDR2 YSYEKL. The CDR3 contains 15 residues. The CDR3 loop reads CASSQDRGGYNEQFF. The CDR3 bases are TGCGCCAGCAGCCAAGACAGGGGGGGCTACAATGAGCAGTTCTTC.

J is TRBJ2-1 and V is TRBV5-1; 8 positions match TRBD2. This CDR3 is 16 amino acids long. Germline assignment: CDR1 SGHRS and CDR2 YFSETQ. With 5 bases clipped from V and 5 bases from J, the junction kept 12 bases outside the gene matches. CDR3 DNA: TGCGCCAGCAGTCTGCTTCAAGCGGGAGACCACAATGAGCAGTTCTTC. Its translation is CASSLLQAGDHNEQFF.

This chain joins TRBV9 and TRBJ1-5; D unclear. Trimming stripped 2 bases from V and 6 bases from J, with 9 bases between. There are 13 residues in the CDR3. Germline values: CDR1 SGDLS, CDR2 YYNGEE. The CDR3 region has the DNA TGTGCCAGCAGCGTGGGAACCAGTCAGCCCCAGCATTTT. It encodes CASSVGTSQPQHF. The complete variable domain, with remaining parts taken from reference TRBV9 and TRBJ1-5, reads DSGVTQTPKHLITATGQRVTLRCSPRSGDLSVYWYQQSLDQGLQFLIQYYNGEERAKGNILERFSAQQFPDLHSELNLSSLELGDSALYFCASSVGTSQPQHFGDGTRLSIL.

This clonotype was seen repeatedly, ten times or more. This chain links TRBV7-8 with TRBJ1-1; D possibly corresponds to TRBD1 (5 bases). The CDR3 consists of 16 residues. The V end was cut by 1 base, the J end by 4 bases, with 16 bases between. Germline loops: CDR1 SGHVS, CDR2 FQNEAQ. For the CDR3, the DNA is TGTGCCAGCAGCTTAGACAGGACGCCCGAAGGCACTGAAGCTTTCTTT. It translates to CASSLDRTPEGTEAFF.

This clonotype occurred many times. V and J are TRBV20-1 and TRBJ2-5; D remains ambiguous. The CDR3 runs to 13 residues. Trimming stripped 3 bases from V and 4 bases from J, with 12 bases between. Germline loops: CDR1 DFQATT, CDR2 SNEGSKA (reference sequence). The CDR3 sequence: CSASRTKGETQYF. Written as DNA, the CDR3 is TGCAGTGCTAGTAGGACCAAGGGAGAGACCCAGTACTTC.

This rearrangement joins TRBV20-1 to TRBJ2-7; D ambiguous. Trimming stripped 1 base from V and 3 bases from J, with 10 bases between. Germline values: CDR1 DFQATT, CDR2 SNEGSKA (reference sequence). The CDR3 contains 13 residues. CDR3 in amino acids: CSARGPTNYEQYF. CDR3 DNA sequence: TGCAGTGCTAGAGGACCGACGAACTACGAGCAGTACTTC.

The rearrangement links TRBV30 to TRBJ1-1; D uncertain. Germline loops: CDR1 GTSNPN, CDR2 SVGIG (reference sequence). V lost 2 bases and J lost 3, with 10 bases in between. The CDR3 sequence is 13 residues long. The CDR3 is CAWSKRTDTEAFF. The CDR3 DNA reads TGTGCCTGGAGTAAGCGGACGGACACTGAAGCTTTCTTT.

Notes on this clonotype: An end of the junction differs from the germline gene, which may be a read error. V usage is TRBV7-1 and J usage is TRBJ2-2, with D maybe TRBD2 (6 bases). TRBV7-1 has ORF status, its function being uncertain. The CDR3 is made up of 14 amino acids. This CDR3 reads CAISSGGITGELFF. The CDR3 DNA reads TGTGCCATCAGCTCAGGCGGGATCACCGGGGAGCTGTTTTTT.

Points on this clonotype: Just one base apart from a much larger clone, this may be a read error. The gene calls are TRBV12-3 or TRBV12-4 and TRBJ2-5; 7 nucleotides line up with TRBD1. This CDR3 has 14 residues. In DNA form, the CDR3 reads TGTGCCAGCAGTTTCTCTACAGGGGCAGAGATCCAGTACTTC. This encodes CASSFSTGAEIQYF.

This clonotype came up many times. The rearrangement links TRBV12-3 or TRBV12-4 to TRBJ1-5; no reliable D call. Trimming took 3 bases from V and 0 from J, leaving 9 bases between them. CDR3 length equals 15 residues. In nucleotides, the CDR3 is TGTGCCAGCAGTTTTGGACGTTATAGCAATCAGCCCCAGCATTTT. This sequence encodes CASSFGRYSNQPQHF.